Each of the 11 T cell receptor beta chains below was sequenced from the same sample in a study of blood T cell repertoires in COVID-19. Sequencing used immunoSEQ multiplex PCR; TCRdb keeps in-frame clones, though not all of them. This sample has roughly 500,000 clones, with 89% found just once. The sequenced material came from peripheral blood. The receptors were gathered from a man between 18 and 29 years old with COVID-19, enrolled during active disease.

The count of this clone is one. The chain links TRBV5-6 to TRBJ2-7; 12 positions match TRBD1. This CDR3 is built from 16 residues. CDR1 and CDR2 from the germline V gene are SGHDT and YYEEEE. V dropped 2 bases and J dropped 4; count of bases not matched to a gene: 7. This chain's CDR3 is CASSLTGTGGGYEQYF. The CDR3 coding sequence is TGTGCCAGCAGCTTAACCGGGACAGGGGGCGGATACGAGCAGTACTTC.

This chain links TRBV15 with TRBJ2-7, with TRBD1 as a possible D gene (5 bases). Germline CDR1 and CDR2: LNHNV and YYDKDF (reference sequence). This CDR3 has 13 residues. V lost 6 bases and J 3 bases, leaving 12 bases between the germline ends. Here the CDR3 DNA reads TGTGCCACCAGTCTGGACAACTACTACGAGCAGTACTTC. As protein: CATSLDNYYEQYF.

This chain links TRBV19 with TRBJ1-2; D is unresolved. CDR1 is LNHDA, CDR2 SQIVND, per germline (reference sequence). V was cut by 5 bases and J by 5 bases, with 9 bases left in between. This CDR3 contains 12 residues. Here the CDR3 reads CASSETLYGYTF. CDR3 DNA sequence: TGTGCCAGTAGTGAGACATTGTATGGCTACACCTTC.

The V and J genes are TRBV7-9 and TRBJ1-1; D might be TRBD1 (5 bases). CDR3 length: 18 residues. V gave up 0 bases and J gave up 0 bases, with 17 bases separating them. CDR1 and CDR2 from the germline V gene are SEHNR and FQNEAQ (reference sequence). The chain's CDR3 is CASSLAMRPGGVNTEAFF. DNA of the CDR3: TGTGCCAGCAGCTTAGCGATGAGACCCGGAGGGGTGAACACTGAAGCTTTCTTT.

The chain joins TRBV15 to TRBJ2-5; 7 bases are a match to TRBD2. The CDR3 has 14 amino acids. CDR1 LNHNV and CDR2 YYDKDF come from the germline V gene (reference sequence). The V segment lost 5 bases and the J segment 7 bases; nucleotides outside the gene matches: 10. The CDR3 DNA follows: TGTGCCACCAGCGCAAGGACGGGAGGCCCGACCCAGTACTTC. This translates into CATSARTGGPTQYF.

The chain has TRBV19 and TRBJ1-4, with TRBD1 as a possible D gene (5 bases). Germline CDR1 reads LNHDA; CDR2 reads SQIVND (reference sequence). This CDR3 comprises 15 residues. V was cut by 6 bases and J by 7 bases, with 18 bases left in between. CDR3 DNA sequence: TGTGCCAGTAGCCCCCTGACAGCATGGGGTGAAAAACTGTTTTTT. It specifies CASSPLTAWGEKLFF.

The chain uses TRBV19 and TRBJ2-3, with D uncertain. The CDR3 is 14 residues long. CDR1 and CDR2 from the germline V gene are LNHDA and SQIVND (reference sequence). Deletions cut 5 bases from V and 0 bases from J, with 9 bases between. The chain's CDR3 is CASSWPDSTDTQYF. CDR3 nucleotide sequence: TGTGCCAGTAGTTGGCCAGATAGCACAGATACGCAGTATTTT.

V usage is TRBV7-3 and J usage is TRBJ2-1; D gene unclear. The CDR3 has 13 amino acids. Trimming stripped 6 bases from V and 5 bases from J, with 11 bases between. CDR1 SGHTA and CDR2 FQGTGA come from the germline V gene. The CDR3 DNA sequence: TGTGCCAGCAGTAATAGCCGGAACAATGAGCAGTTCTTC. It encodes CASSNSRNNEQFF.

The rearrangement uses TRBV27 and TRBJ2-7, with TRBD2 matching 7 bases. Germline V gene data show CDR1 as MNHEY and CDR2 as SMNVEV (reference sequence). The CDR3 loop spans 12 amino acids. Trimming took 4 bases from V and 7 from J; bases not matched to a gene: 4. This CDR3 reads CASSSPGGEQYF. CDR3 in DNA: TGTGCCAGCAGTTCCCCCGGGGGGGAGCAGTACTTC.

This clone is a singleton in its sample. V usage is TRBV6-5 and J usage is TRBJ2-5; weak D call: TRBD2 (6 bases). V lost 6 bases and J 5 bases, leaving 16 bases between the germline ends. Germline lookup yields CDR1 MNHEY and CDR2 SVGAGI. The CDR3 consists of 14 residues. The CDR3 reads CASSEGLSQETQYF. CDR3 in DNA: TGTGCCAGCAGCGAGGGACTCTCACAGGAGACCCAGTACTTC.

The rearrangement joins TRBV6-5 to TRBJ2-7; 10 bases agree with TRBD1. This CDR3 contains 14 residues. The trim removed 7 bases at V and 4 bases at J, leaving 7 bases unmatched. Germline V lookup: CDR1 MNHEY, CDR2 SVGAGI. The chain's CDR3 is CASKKGQGWYEQYF. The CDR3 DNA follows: TGTGCCAGCAAAAAGGGACAGGGGTGGTACGAGCAGTACTTC.